This TCR beta chain was sequenced during a study of blood T cell repertoires in COVID-19. Method: immunoSEQ multiplex PCR; TCRdb's copy keeps in-frame clones and lacks some. The sample yields 70,000 to 95,000 clones, approximately 80% seen once. CDR1 is ENHRY, CDR2 SYGVKD, per germline. V lost 4 bases and J 5 bases, leaving 15 bases between the germline ends. This CDR3 is 15 amino acids long. The sample holds a few counts of this clone. This sequence originates from a human donor in a cohort sampled during active COVID-19. The chain is built from TRBV10-3 and TRBJ1-5; D gene uncertain. The specimen was peripheral blood. The CDR3 bases are TGTGCCATCAGTGCAGGTATGGCCGGGGATCAGCCCCAGCATTTT. Protein sequence: CAISAGMAGDQPQHF.